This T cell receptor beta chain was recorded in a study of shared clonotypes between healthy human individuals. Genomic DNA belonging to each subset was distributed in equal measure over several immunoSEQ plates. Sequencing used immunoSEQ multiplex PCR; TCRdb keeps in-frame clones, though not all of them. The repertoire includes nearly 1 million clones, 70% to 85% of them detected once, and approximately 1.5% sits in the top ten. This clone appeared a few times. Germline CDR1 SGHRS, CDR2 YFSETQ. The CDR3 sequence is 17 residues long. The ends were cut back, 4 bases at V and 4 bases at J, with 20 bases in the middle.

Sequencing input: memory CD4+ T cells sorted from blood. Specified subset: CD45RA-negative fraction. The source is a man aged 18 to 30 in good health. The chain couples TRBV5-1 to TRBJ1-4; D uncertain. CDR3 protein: CASSLHPIGRDNEKLFF. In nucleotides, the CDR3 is TGCGCCAGCAGCCTCCATCCCATAGGACGGGATAATGAAAAACTGTTTTTT.